These 16 T cell receptor beta chains were all obtained from the same sample, sequenced in a study of blood T cell repertoires in COVID-19. TCRdb's copy holds only in-frame clones and misses some; the assay was immunoSEQ multiplex PCR. The table shows approximately 98,000 clones, with around 86% occurring only once. The sample was peripheral blood. The receptor source for this set is a woman in her 70s with acute or convalescent COVID-19.

This clone turned up a few times. The chain uses TRBV3-1 (or the pseudogene TRBV3-2) and TRBJ2-7, with TRBD2 matching 8 bases. The ends lost 1 base at V and 5 bases at J; junction bases unmatched: 4. The CDR3 contains 14 residues. CDR1 and CDR2 from the germline V gene are LGHDT and YNNKEL (reference sequence). The CDR3 DNA sequence: TGTGCCAGCAGCCAAGGACTAGCGACCCACGAGCAGTACGTC. Protein: CASSQGLATHEQYV.

The CDR3 spells CASSWGDRTDNEQFF. In DNA, the CDR3 is TGTGCCAGCAGTTGGGGGGACAGGACCGACAATGAGCAGTTCTTC. The chain uses TRBV27 and TRBJ2-1, with 8 nucleotides matching TRBD1. Looked up from germline, CDR1 is MNHEY and CDR2 is SMNVEV (reference sequence). The CDR3 runs to 15 residues. Unmatched junction bases numbered 7, after V lost 4 bases and J lost 5 bases.

The chain is built from TRBV7-9 and TRBJ2-7; D gene ambiguous. Germline assignment: CDR1 SEHNR and CDR2 FQNEAQ (reference sequence). The V end lost 5 bases, the J end lost 1 base, and 21 bases lay between the germline ends. This CDR3 has 17 amino acids. In nucleotides, the CDR3 is TGTGCCAGCAGCCCGAGGCATTTTACGGAAGTATCCTACGAGCAGTACTTC. Protein product: CASSPRHFTEVSYEQYF.

The CDR3 nucleotides are TGTGCCTGGAGTGGGCAATTAACAGCTAACTATGGCTACACCTTC. It yields the protein CAWSGQLTANYGYTF. The rearrangement joins TRBV30 to TRBJ1-2, with D unresolved. Germline assignment: CDR1 GTSNPN and CDR2 SVGIG (reference sequence). This CDR3 spans 15 amino acids. With 1 base removed from V and 0 bases from J, the gap between germline ends came to 12 bases.

The chain has TRBV19 and TRBJ1-5; maybe TRBD1 (6 bases). The V gene's germline CDR1 is LNHDA and CDR2 SQIVND (reference sequence). Trimming stripped 10 bases from V and 4 bases from J, with 14 bases between. The CDR3 is made up of 13 amino acids. The CDR3 DNA reads TGTGCCATTCAGGCAGGGGAGAATCAGCCCCAGCATTTT. Amino acids: CAIQAGENQPQHF. Drawing the rest from reference TRBV19 and TRBJ1-5, the complete variable domain is DGGITQSPKYLFRKEGQNVTLSCEQNLNHDAMYWYRQDPGQGLRLIYYSQIVNDFQKGDIAEGYSVSREKKESFPLTVTSAQKNPTAFYLCAIQAGENQPQHFGDGTRLSIL.

CDR3 DNA sequence: TGTGCCAGCACGCGGGACAGCAACAATTCACCCCTCCACTTT. It yields the protein CASTRDSNNSPLHF. This chain links TRBV28 with TRBJ1-6; 7 positions match TRBD1. The V segment lost 7 bases and the J segment 7 bases; nucleotides outside the gene matches: 7. Germline V CDR1 and CDR2: MDHEN, SYDVKM. This CDR3 is built from 14 residues.

This clone was seen once. The chain has TRBV6-5 and TRBJ1-3; tentatively, D is TRBD1 (6 bases). Trimming pared 6 bases from V and 0 bases from J, leaving 12 bases between. This CDR3 comprises 15 residues. CDR1 and CDR2 from the germline V gene are MNHEY and SVGAGI. The CDR3 region is CASSPQGSSGNTIYF. CDR3 DNA sequence: TGTGCCAGCAGCCCCCAGGGGTCCTCTGGAAACACCATATATTTT.

This clone was found a few times. The V and J genes are TRBV4-1 and TRBJ1-1; possible D gene TRBD1, 5 bases. Germline CDR1 is MGHRA and CDR2 is YSYEKL. With 0 bases removed from V and 0 bases from J, the gap between germline ends came to 11 bases. This CDR3 is 16 amino acids long. CDR3 DNA sequence: TGCGCCAGCAGCCAAGACAGGGCGTGGATGAACACTGAAGCTTTCTTT. As protein: CASSQDRAWMNTEAFF.

The chain joins TRBV25-1 to TRBJ1-2; 8 bases align to TRBD1. The germline gives CDR1 MGHDK, CDR2 SYGVNS. The CDR3 extends over 14 amino acids. V lost 0 bases and J lost 5; bases outside the gene matches: 2. CDR3: CASSEYRQGYGYTF. The DNA for the CDR3 is TGTGCCAGCAGTGAATACCGACAGGGGTATGGCTACACCTTC.

The J gene is TRBJ2-7, the V gene TRBV2; 7 bases align to TRBD2. V was clipped by 7 bases and J by 3 bases; unmatched bases: 9. The CDR3 runs 14 residues. Germline V gives CDR1 SNHLY, CDR2 FYNNEI. The CDR3 region has the DNA TGTGCCAGCACCGATGGGGACTATAACTACGAGCAGTACGTC. Translating it yields CASTDGDYNYEQYV.

In this sample, this clone turned up once. V usage is TRBV14 and J usage is TRBJ2-1; no clear D. The germline V gene encodes CDR1 SGHDN and CDR2 FVKESK. V was trimmed by 0 bases and J by 5 bases, leaving 14 bases between them. CDR3 length: 16 residues. CDR3 nucleotides: TGTGCCAGCAGCCAAGACGTCCGGCGGTACAACAATGAGCAGTTCTTC. It is translated as CASSQDVRRYNNEQFF.

The chain links TRBV2 to TRBJ1-4; D gene ambiguous. The CDR3 consists of 11 residues. CDR1 is SNHLY and CDR2 is FYNNEI in the germline V gene. V lost 6 bases and J lost 14, with 13 bases in between. CDR3 protein: CASSPLYVLFF. The DNA of the CDR3 is TGTGCCAGCAGCCCCCTCTACGTGCTGTTTTTT.

V is TRBV4-1 and J is TRBJ1-3; D is ambiguous. Deletions cut 5 bases from V and 4 bases from J, with 18 bases between. From germline, CDR1 is MGHRA and CDR2 YSYEKL. The CDR3 is 16 residues long. The CDR3 DNA reads as TGCGCCAGCAGCTTGAGAGTCCCCTCGAGCGGAAACACCATATATTTT. As protein: CASSLRVPSSGNTIYF.

The chain combines TRBV6-5 with TRBJ1-5; D not certain. The CDR3 loop spans 14 amino acids. Trimming removed 0 bases from V and 7 bases from J, with 10 bases in between. CDR1 and CDR2 (germline): MNHEY, SVGAGI. The CDR3 reads CASSYSEERQPQHF. Written as DNA, the CDR3 is TGTGCCAGCAGTTACTCAGAGGAGAGGCAGCCCCAGCATTTT.

The genes are TRBV10-2 and TRBJ1-1, with D maybe TRBD1 (6 bases). CDR1 and CDR2 (germline): WSHSY, SAAADI. The CDR3 totals 13 residues. The V end was cut by 10 bases, the J end by 2 bases, with 14 bases between. Written as DNA, the CDR3 is TGCGCCATCGCGGACAGTAAAAACACTGAAGCTTTCTTT. Residues: CAIADSKNTEAFF.

The V gene is TRBV10-3, the J gene TRBJ1-5, with TRBD1 identical over 10 bases. Per germline, CDR1 ENHRY and CDR2 SYGVKD. V was clipped by 3 bases and J by 4 bases; unmatched bases: 3. This CDR3 contains 15 residues. The CDR3 reads CAISDPGQGNQPQHF. The CDR3 region has the DNA TGTGCCATCAGTGACCCGGGACAGGGGAATCAGCCCCAGCATTTT.